This T cell receptor beta chain was sequenced during a study of molecular identifiers for immune sequencing clone quantification. The study, taken as a whole, reports: Clones with over 20 RNA copies captured over 99% of effector molecules but under 1% of naive ones.

A note on this clonotype: What it binds is not known.

The CDR3 runs to 12 residues. The V end lost 3 bases, the J end lost 8 bases, and 7 bases lay between the germline ends. The germline V gene encodes CDR1 SEHNR and CDR2 FQNEAQ (reference sequence). TCRdb reprocessed the PCR reads via MiXCR and lists one record per CDR3 protein. The table includes about 36,000 distinct CDR3 sequences, under 20% detected once. The sample taken for sequencing was naive CD8+ T cells from blood, with Jurkat cell RNA spiked in. Subset given: FACS-sorted CD8+CD4-CCR7+CD45RA+ naive T cells. The TCR sequence derives from a human donor in good health. Some libraries in this study had Jurkat cell RNA spiked in. The chain links TRBV7-9 to TRBJ2-2; D gene unclear. CDR3 nucleotide sequence: TGTGCCAGCAGCTTTTTGCCTGGGGAGCTGTTTTTT. This gives the protein CASSFLPGELFF.